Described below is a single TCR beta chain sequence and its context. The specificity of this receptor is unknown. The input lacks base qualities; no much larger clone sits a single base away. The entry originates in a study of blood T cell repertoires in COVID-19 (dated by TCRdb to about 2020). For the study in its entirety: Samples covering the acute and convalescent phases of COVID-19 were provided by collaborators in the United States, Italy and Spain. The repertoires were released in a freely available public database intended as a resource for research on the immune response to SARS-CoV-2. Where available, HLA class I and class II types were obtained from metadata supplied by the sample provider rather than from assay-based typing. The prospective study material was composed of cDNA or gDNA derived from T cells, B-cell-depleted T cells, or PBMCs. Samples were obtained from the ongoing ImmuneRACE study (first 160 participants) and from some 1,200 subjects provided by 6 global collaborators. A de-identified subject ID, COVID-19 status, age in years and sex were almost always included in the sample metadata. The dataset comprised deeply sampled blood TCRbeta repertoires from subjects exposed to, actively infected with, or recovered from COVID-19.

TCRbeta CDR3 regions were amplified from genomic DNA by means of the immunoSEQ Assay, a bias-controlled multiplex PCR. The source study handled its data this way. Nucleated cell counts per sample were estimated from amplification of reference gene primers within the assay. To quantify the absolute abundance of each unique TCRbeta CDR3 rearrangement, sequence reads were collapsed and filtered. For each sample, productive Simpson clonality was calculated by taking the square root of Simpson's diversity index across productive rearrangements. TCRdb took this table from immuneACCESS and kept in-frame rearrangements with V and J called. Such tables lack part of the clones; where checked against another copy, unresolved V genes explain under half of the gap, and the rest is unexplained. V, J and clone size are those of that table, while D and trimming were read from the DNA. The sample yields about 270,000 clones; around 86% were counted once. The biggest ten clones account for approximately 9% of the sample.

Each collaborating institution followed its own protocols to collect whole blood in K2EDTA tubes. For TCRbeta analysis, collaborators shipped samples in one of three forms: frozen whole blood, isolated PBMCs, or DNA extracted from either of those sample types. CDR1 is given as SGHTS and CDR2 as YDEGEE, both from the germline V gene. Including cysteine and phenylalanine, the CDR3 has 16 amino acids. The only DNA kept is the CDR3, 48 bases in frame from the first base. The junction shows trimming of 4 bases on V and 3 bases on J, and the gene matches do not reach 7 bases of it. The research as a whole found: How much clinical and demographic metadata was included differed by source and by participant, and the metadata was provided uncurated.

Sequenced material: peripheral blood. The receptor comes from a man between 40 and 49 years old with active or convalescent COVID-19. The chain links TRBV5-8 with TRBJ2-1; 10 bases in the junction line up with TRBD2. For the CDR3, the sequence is CASSIYSGRSYNEQFF. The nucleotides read TGTGCCAGCAGCATATATAGCGGGAGGAGCTACAATGAGCAGTTCTTC.